The present entry profiles one T cell receptor (beta chain) with its context. This sample is part of a study of OX40 agonist ivuxolimab in advanced cancers. Assay: immunoSEQ multiplex PCR; the TCRdb copy retains only in-frame clones and omits some. The sample records 40,000 to 45,000 clones, around 88% being singletons. This TCR derives from an adult with an advanced solid tumor such as melanoma, head and neck, liver or kidney cancer. The source material was CD4+ or CD8+ T cells sorted from blood, sampled in a trial of the OX40 agonist ivuxolimab.

CDR3 nucleotide sequence: TGCGCCAGCAGCCAAGCGCTCAGGGTTGGTGAAAAACTGTTTTTT. Its translation is CASSQALRVGEKLFF. V usage is TRBV4-1 and J usage is TRBJ1-4; the D gene is possibly TRBD1 (5 bases). V lost 1 base to trimming and J lost 7 bases, with 13 bases between them. Germline assignment: CDR1 MGHRA and CDR2 YSYEKL. The CDR3 covers 15 residues.